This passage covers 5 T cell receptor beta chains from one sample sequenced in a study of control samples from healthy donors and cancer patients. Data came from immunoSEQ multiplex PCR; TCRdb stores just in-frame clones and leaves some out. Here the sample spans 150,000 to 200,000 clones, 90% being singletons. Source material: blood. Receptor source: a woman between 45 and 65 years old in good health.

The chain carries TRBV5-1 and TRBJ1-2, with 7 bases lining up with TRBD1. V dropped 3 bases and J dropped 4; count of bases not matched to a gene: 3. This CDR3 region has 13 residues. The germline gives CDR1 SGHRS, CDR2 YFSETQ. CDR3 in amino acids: CASSSGQAYGYTF. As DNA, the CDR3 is TGCGCCAGCAGCTCAGGACAGGCCTATGGCTACACCTTC. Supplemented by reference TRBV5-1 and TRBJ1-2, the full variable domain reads KAGVTQTPRYLIKTRGQQVTLSCSPISGHRSVSWYQQTPGQGLQFLFEYFSETQRNKGNFPGRFSGRQFSNSRSEMNVSTLELGDSALYLCASSSGQAYGYTFGSGTRLTVV.

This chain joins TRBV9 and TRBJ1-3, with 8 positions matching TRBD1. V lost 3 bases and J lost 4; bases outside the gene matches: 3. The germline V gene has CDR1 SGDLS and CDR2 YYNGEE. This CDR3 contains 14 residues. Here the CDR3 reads CASSAGDRGNTIYF. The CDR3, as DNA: TGTGCCAGCAGCGCGGGGGACAGGGGAAACACCATATATTTT.

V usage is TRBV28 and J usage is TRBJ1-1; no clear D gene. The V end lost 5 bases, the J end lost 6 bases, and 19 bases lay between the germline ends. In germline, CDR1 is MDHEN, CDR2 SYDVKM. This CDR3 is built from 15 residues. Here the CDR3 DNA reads TGTGCCAGCAGTCTCGGACGGCCCCCCAAGGCTGAAGCTTTCTTT. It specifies CASSLGRPPKAEAFF.

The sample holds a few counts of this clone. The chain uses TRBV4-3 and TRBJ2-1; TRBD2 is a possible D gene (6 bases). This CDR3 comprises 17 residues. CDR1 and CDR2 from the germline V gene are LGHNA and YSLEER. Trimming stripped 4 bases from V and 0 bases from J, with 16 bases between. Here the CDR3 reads CASSLQIPGASYNEQFF. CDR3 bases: TGCGCCAGCAGCCTCCAGATCCCGGGAGCCTCCTACAATGAGCAGTTCTTC.

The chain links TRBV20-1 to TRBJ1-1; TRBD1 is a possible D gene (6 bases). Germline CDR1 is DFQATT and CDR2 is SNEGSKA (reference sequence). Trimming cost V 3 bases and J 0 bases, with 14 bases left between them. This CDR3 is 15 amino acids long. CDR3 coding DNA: TGCAGTGCTAGTGCAGGGGCACGGTTGAACACTGAAGCTTTCTTT. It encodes CSASAGARLNTEAFF.